These 3 T cell receptor beta chains came from one sample sequenced in a study of blood T cell repertoires in COVID-19. TCRdb's table, derived via immunoSEQ multiplex PCR, lists solely in-frame clones and lacks some. The sample includes fewer than 250,000 clones, less than 90% of them seen just once. The sequenced sample consisted of peripheral blood. Receptors were obtained from a woman in her 70s with active or convalescent COVID-19.

V is TRBV9 and J is TRBJ1-1; D may be TRBD1 (6 bases). Germline CDR1 reads SGDLS; CDR2 reads YYNGEE. The CDR3 length is 14 residues. V lost 6 bases and J 1 base, leaving 13 bases between the germline ends. CDR3 coding DNA: TGTGCCAGCACCCGATCACAGGGGAACACTGAAGCTTTCTTT. It encodes CASTRSQGNTEAFF.

A few counts support this clone. This chain uses TRBV7-8 with TRBJ1-2, with D perhaps TRBD1 (5 bases). Germline loops: CDR1 SGHVS, CDR2 FQNEAQ. The CDR3 covers 15 residues. The ends were cut back, 5 bases at V and 8 bases at J, with 21 bases in the middle. The CDR3: CASSPPGQGGWGYTF. CDR3 DNA: TGTGCCAGCAGCCCCCCTGGGCAGGGTGGTTGGGGCTACACCTTC.

V usage is TRBV2 and J usage is TRBJ1-5, with unresolved D. This CDR3 contains 13 residues. CDR1 is SNHLY and CDR2 is FYNNEI in the germline V gene. The germline V and J ends were trimmed by 7 bases and 6 bases, with 13 bases remaining between them. The CDR3 here is CASMKEGGQPQHF. The CDR3 bases are TGTGCCAGCATGAAGGAGGGCGGTCAGCCCCAGCATTTT.